Listed here are 20 T cell receptor beta chains from one sample, sequenced in a study of regulatory T cells in long-lasting Graves disease. Documented time point: newly diagnosed GD, antithyroid drugs for less than 3 months. The TCR library was prepared using RNA isolated from PBMCs. iRepertoire HTBI primers and Arm-PCR of CDR3 regions built TCR beta libraries. From the multiplex PCR reads, TCRdb called clonotypes with MiXCR, one entry per CDR3 protein. The profile shows 360,000 or so distinct CDR3 sequences, 15% to 20% of them singletons. This same sample was also taken into another study, of T cells in Graves' hyperthyroidism and ophthalmopathy.

This material consisted of peripheral blood mononuclear cells (PBMCs), taken at new diagnosis, from a patient treated with antithyroid drugs. These receptors came from a woman between 18 and 29 years old with Graves disease.

This chain connects TRBV29-1 to TRBJ1-2; the match to TRBD1 covers 8 bases. With V trimmed by 7 bases and J by 0 bases, 7 bases remained unmatched. This CDR3 spans 14 amino acids. The germline gives CDR1 SQVTM, CDR2 ANQGSEA. Here the CDR3 reads CSAEETGANYGYTF. In DNA form, the CDR3 reads TGCAGCGCCGAGGAGACAGGGGCTAACTATGGCTACACCTTC.

The J gene is TRBJ1-1, the V gene TRBV3-1; D not certain. The CDR3 loop spans 14 amino acids. The V end was cut by 5 bases, the J end by 1 base, with 11 bases between. CDR1 is LGHDT, CDR2 YNNKEL, per germline (reference sequence). The chain's CDR3 is CASSAHGPNTEAFF. CDR3 sequence (DNA): TGTGCCAGCAGCGCGCACGGCCCGAACACTGAAGCTTTCTTT.

This clonotype came up many times. Written as DNA, the CDR3 is TGTGCCAGCAGCTCAACTCTAGCTGAGCAGTTCTTC. Translated, it gives CASSSTLAEQFF. The chain joins TRBV13 to TRBJ2-1, with D possibly matching TRBD2 (5 bases). Germline V gene lookup returns CDR1 PRHDT and CDR2 FYEKMQ (reference sequence). V was pared by 4 bases and J by 9 bases, with 10 bases between. The CDR3 covers 12 residues. Variable domain in full (rest from reference TRBV13 and TRBJ2-1): AAGVIQSPRHLIKEKRETATLKCYPIPRHDTVYWYQQGPGQDPQFLISFYEKMQSDKGSIPDRFSAQQFSDYHSELNMSSLELGDSALYFCASSSTLAEQFFGPGTRLTVL.

The gene calls are TRBV6-5 and TRBJ2-7; 7 bases are shared with TRBD1. Germline V gene sequence: CDR1 MNHEY, CDR2 SVGAGI. The CDR3 runs to 17 residues. The junction had 8 bases not matched to a gene; V was cut back by 0 bases and J by 0 bases. CDR3 coding DNA: TGTGCCAGCAGTTACTCGTTGAGGGGGCCCCTCTCCTACGAGCAGTACTTC. Translated, it gives CASSYSLRGPLSYEQYF.

The V gene is TRBV9, the J gene TRBJ2-7, with 8 nucleotides matching TRBD2. CDR3 length equals 16 residues. Germline V CDR1 and CDR2: SGDLS, YYNGEE. V shed 0 bases, J shed 5 bases, and the junction held 10 bases outside the gene matches. CDR3 amino acids: CASSVGPGGVRDEQYF. The CDR3 coding sequence is TGTGCCAGCAGCGTAGGCCCGGGAGGGGTACGGGACGAGCAGTACTTC.

This clonotype was seen a handful of times. This chain connects TRBV4-2 to TRBJ2-5, with 7 bases that match TRBD2. This CDR3 spans 15 amino acids. From germline, CDR1 is LGHNA and CDR2 YNFKEQ. The V segment lost 4 bases and the J segment 7 bases; nucleotides outside the gene matches: 12. DNA of the CDR3: TGTGCCAGCAGCCTAGAGCGGGGCGCAAGGGGGACCCAGTACTTC. It encodes CASSLERGARGTQYF.

In this sample, this clonotype turned up many times. V and J are TRBV10-1 and TRBJ1-1; TRBD1 matches 10 bases. V shed 6 bases, J shed 10 bases, and the junction held 14 bases outside the gene matches. The germline V gene has CDR1 WNHNN and CDR2 SYGVQD (reference sequence). The CDR3 consists of 15 residues. In nucleotides, the CDR3 is TGCGCCAGCAGCCCTGAACCGGGACAGGGGTACACAGCTTTCTTT. Encoded protein: CASSPEPGQGYTAFF.

The rearrangement links TRBV7-3 to TRBJ2-1, with TRBD1 identical over 10 bases. Germline loops: CDR1 SGHTA, CDR2 FQGTGA. V shed 0 bases and J 12 bases; nucleotides not matched to a gene: 2. CDR3 length: 13 residues. The CDR3 DNA follows: TGTGCCAGCAGCTTAACGGGGGACAGGGGGCAGTTCTTC. The encoded protein is CASSLTGDRGQFF.

This chain uses TRBV6-2 or TRBV6-3 with TRBJ2-3; 9 bases fit TRBD2. This CDR3 contains 13 residues. Germline trimming cut 5 bases from V and 8 bases from J; bases unmatched to any gene: 5. Germline V gives CDR1 MNHEY, CDR2 SVGEGT. CDR3 sequence: CASSPISGGTQYF. DNA of the CDR3: TGTGCCAGCAGTCCGATTAGCGGGGGTACGCAGTATTTT.

This clonotype was seen repeatedly, ten times or more. This chain links TRBV3-1 with TRBJ1-6; no definite D call. V was cut by 6 bases and J by 9 bases, with 18 bases left in between. This CDR3 has 15 residues. Germline loops: CDR1 LGHDT, CDR2 YNNKEL (reference sequence). DNA for the CDR3: TGTGCCAGCAGGACGGGTCGTTCCCTGGGTTCACCCCTCCACTTT. This encodes CASRTGRSLGSPLHF.

The sample holds many counts of this clonotype. The rearrangement links TRBV7-9 to TRBJ2-5; D gene uncertain. CDR1 and CDR2 from the germline V gene are SEHNR and FQNEAQ (reference sequence). The CDR3 spans 15 residues. V dropped 3 bases and J dropped 2 bases, with 13 bases sitting between them. CDR3 coding DNA: TGTGCCAGCAGCTTGTGGGCCGGAGCACAAGAGACCCAGTACTTC. Its protein product is CASSLWAGAQETQYF.

On this clonotype itself: Mismatch with germline at one junction end may stem from a read error. The CDR3 loop reads CSARAPSSGANVLAF. CDR3 nucleotides: TGCAGTGCTAGGGCACCCTCCTCTGGGGCCAACGTCCTGGCTTTC. The chain joins TRBV20-1 to TRBJ2-6; D perhaps matches TRBD1 (5 bases). The germline CDR1 and CDR2 sequences are DFQATT and SNEGSKA (reference sequence). The CDR3 is made up of 15 amino acids.

This chain connects TRBV19 to TRBJ2-1; 9 bases align to TRBD2. V shed 5 bases, J shed 3 bases, and the junction held 5 bases outside the gene matches. The length of the CDR3 is 15 residues. Germline lookup yields CDR1 LNHDA and CDR2 SQIVND (reference sequence). The CDR3 sequence: CASSPRLADYNEQFF. CDR3 bases: TGTGCCAGTAGTCCACGACTAGCGGACTACAATGAGCAGTTCTTC.

This clonotype was observed at least ten times. The chain recombines TRBV5-1 with TRBJ2-3; unclear D gene. The germline gives CDR1 SGHRS, CDR2 YFSETQ. This CDR3 region has 12 residues. V was trimmed by 4 bases and J by 4 bases, leaving 7 bases between them. DNA for the CDR3: TGCGCCAGCAGCAAACATTCAGATACGCAGTATTTT. Residues: CASSKHSDTQYF.

The chain couples TRBV7-9 to TRBJ2-1; 9 nucleotides agree with TRBD1. With 5 bases clipped from V and 7 bases from J, the junction kept 9 bases outside the gene matches. This CDR3 is built from 15 residues. Per the germline V gene, CDR1 is SEHNR and CDR2 is FQNEAQ (reference sequence). In DNA form, the CDR3 reads TGTGCCAGCAGCACATTCAGGACAGGGGAAAATGAGCAGTTCTTC. It is translated as CASSTFRTGENEQFF.

The table lists this clonotype with many counts. This chain uses TRBV18 with TRBJ2-2; D unclear. V lost 1 base and J lost 1, with 16 bases in between. This CDR3 comprises 18 residues. CDR1 is KGHSH and CDR2 is LQKENI in the germline V gene. DNA for the CDR3: TGTGCCAGCTCACCACTATTCGTAGTTGCCGAGAACACCGGGGAGCTGTTTTTT. Its protein product is CASSPLFVVAENTGELFF.

This clonotype was counted between two and nine times. J is TRBJ2-6 and V is TRBV6-2 or TRBV6-3; maybe TRBD2 (6 bases). Per the germline V gene, CDR1 is MNHEY and CDR2 is SVGEGT. With 5 bases removed from V and 3 bases from J, the gap between germline ends came to 11 bases. This CDR3 spans 15 amino acids. CDR3 sequence: CASSGGVGGANVLTF. CDR3 coding DNA: TGTGCCAGCAGTGGAGGGGTGGGTGGGGCCAACGTCCTGACTTTC.

The table lists this clonotype with many counts. The chain is built from TRBV7-8 and TRBJ1-3; no firm D call. The V end was cut by 0 bases, the J end by 3 bases, with 9 bases between. The CDR3 is 15 residues long. Germline values: CDR1 SGHVS, CDR2 FQNEAQ. The CDR3: CASSLASAGGNTIYF. The CDR3 coding sequence is TGTGCCAGCAGCTTAGCTTCGGCGGGTGGAAACACCATATATTTT.

This clonotype was counted only a few times. This chain links TRBV7-2 with TRBJ1-6, with D unresolved. The CDR3 loop spans 15 amino acids. Trimming removed 4 bases from V and 7 bases from J, with 14 bases in between. Germline V gene sequence: CDR1 SGHTA, CDR2 FQGNSA. CDR3 bases: TGTGCCAGCAGCTCGCTAGGACCTCCGAATTCACCCCTCCACTTT. It encodes CASSSLGPPNSPLHF.

This clonotype was counted many times. V and J are TRBV5-1 and TRBJ1-1, with no clear D. In germline, CDR1 is SGHRS, CDR2 YFSETQ. The CDR3 totals 11 residues. Trimming cost V 0 bases and J 8 bases, with 5 bases left between them. The chain's CDR3 is CASSLDSEAFF. The DNA for the CDR3 is TGCGCCAGCAGCTTGGACAGCGAAGCTTTCTTT.